This entry describes one T cell receptor beta chain. Its antigen is undetermined. The limits of the CDR3 on the DNA are not certain, so only TCRdb's listed CDR3 is given. The germline gives CDR1 SGHAT, CDR2 FQNNGV. Both ends counted, the CDR3 spans 15 residues. Three rounds of nested PCR, following a modified ARM-PCR protocol, produced the TCRbeta library. TCRdb used MiXCR to reprocess the multiplex PCR reads, holding one entry per CDR3 protein. Seen here are approximately 100,000 distinct CDR3 sequences, roughly 60% observed once, and the top ten hold about 19%. This record belongs to a study of tumor and adjacent non-tumor tissue in lung cancer. Across the study: Stage I to III disease affected 9 to 10 men and roughly 5 women aged roughly 31 to 85.

The template was RNA from unsorted bulk tissue. More than 3 cm separated this lung sample from the edge of the tumor. General study points: Patients with more diverse tumor TCRs had worse survival.

This sequence was found in a man younger than 45 with non-small cell lung cancer. The source material was distant non-tumor lung tissue. The gene calls are TRBV11-2 and TRBJ1-3; TRBD1, the table's D call, lacks a check against the DNA. CDR3 sequence: CASTLPWARGNTVYF.